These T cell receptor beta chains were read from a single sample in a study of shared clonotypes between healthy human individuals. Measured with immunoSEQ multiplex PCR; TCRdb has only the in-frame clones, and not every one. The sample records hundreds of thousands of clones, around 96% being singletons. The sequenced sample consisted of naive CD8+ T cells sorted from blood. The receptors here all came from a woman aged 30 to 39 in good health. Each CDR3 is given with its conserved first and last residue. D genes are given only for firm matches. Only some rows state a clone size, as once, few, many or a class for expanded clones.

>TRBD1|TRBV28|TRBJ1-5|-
CASINPSMDRDAQPQHF
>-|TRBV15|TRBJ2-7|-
CATSRVNHEQYF
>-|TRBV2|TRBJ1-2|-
CASRDRRGYGYTF
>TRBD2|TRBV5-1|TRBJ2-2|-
CASSLGLAGGGNTGELFF
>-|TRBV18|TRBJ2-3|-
CASSPDSTDTQYF
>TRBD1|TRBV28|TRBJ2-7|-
CASSFQRDRGSHEQYF
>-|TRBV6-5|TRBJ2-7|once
CASSYSSFYEQYF
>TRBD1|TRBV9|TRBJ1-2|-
CASSGTGGSRGRNYGYTF
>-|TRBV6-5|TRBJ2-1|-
CASMYSGAAREQFF
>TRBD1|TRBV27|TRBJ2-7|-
CASSPGQGAYEQYF
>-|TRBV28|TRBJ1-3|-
CASSFGGGPGNTIYF
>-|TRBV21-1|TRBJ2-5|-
CASTQRWHQETQYF
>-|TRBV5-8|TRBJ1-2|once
CASSLVSGDGYTF
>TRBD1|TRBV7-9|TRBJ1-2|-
CASSSGTVFYGYTF
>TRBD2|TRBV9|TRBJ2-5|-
CASSVEVAGDRETQYF
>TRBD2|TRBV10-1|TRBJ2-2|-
CASSVKTGTSGDLSGELFF
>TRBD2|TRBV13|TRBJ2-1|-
CASSLLSGRPNEQFF
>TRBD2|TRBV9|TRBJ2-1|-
CASSPTPGLAGLEQFF
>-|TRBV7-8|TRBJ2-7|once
CASSLLPSDLFSYEQYF
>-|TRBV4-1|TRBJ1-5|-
CASSQAGTVNQPQHF
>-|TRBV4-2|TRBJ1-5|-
CASSQTGDGNQPQHF
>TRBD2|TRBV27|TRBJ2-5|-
CASSAGTSAEETQYF
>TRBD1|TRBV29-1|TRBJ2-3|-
CSAGQGRTDTQYF
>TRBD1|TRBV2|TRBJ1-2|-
CASSEATGEEYGYTF
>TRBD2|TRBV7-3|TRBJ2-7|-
CASSLSGGSYEQYF
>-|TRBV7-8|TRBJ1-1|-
CASSLGLGYTEAFF
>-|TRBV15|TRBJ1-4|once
CATSRTVNEKLFF
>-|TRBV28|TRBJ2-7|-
CASSFTHEQYF
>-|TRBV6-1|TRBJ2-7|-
CASSPGTAYEQYF
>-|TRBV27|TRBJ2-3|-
CASSPYGPELDTQYF
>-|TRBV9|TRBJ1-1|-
CASSETPQIEAFF
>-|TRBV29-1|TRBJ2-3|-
CSALLRRGGTDTQYF
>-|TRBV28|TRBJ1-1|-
CASSSSRGTRFHTEAFF
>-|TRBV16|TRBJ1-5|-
CASSQSGRRVGNQPQHF
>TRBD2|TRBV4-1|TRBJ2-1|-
CASSHVLPGTRSDNEQFF
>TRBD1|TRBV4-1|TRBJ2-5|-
CASSQETGEHQETQYF
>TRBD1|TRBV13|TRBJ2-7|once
CASSLDRGISYEQYF
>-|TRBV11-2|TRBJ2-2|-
CASSLSGLNTGELFF
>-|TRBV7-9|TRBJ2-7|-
CASSISPYEQYF
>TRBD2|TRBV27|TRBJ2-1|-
CASSTTAGLSYNEQFF
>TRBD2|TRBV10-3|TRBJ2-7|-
CAISDKRGSSYEQYF
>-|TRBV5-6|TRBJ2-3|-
CASRRGGSREDTQYF
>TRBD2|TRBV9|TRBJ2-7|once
CASSPGDSGSGEQYF
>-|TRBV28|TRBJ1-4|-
CASSSNPGGLREKLFF
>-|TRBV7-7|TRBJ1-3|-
CASSLGPHLSSGNTIYF
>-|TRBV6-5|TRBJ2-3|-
CASSYSSPARGAQYF
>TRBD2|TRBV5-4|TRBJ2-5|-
CASSPGTSNQETQYF
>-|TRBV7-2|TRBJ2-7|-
CASSFYSGAGYEQYF
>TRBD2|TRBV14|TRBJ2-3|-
CASSIAGVTDTQYF
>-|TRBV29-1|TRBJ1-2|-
CSVGGMDYGYTF
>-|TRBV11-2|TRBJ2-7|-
CASSLEGGIIYEQYF
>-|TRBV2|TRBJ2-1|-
CASSETWGPEQFF
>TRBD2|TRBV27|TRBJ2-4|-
CASSLTSDLNIQYF
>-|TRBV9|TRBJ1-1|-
CASSPSGGAEAFF